This TCR beta chain comes out of a study of blood T cell repertoires in COVID-19. About the research overall: From T cells, B-cell-depleted T cells, or PBMCs came the material, which was cDNA or gDNA.

This CDR3 contains 13 residues. Per germline, CDR1 KGHSH and CDR2 LQKENI. V lost 2 bases and J lost 4, with 7 bases in between. Per the original data handling: Counts of nucleated cells, estimated from reference gene primer amplification, were obtained. This table comes from immunoSEQ multiplex PCR, and its TCRdb copy is limited to in-frame clones, with some not included. V, J and clone size derive from that table, while D and trimming were established from the DNA sequence. The sample lists nearly 80,000 clones; approximately 88% were seen once. Input material: peripheral blood. This sequence was found in a woman aged 80 or older with active or convalescent COVID-19. The chain is built from TRBV18 and TRBJ2-3; TRBD2 might be the D (6 bases). The CDR3 sequence: CASSPAGSDTQYF. In DNA form, the CDR3 reads TGTGCCAGCTCACCAGCGGGATCAGATACGCAGTATTTT.